Listed here is a single T cell receptor beta chain. Its antigen is undetermined. This specimen belongs to a study of cytomegalovirus exposure and HLA in healthy donors. For the study at large: The study's early data release held tens of millions of unique TCRs from HLA-typed donors. Overall study results and limits: Cytomegalovirus-associated TCR beta chains were listed, numbering some 180. Usually a TCR sequence was rare, but some public TCRs were found in many donors.

Use of 60 Vbeta and 13 Jbeta primers characterized the PCR. The repertoire was sequenced with immunoSEQ multiplex PCR; TCRdb's copy has only in-frame clones and lacks some. The sample has some 140,000 clones; just under 80% are singletons. The specimen sequenced was PBMCs. This clonotype was sampled from a male donor in good health and CMV-seronegative.

CDR3 DNA sequence: TGTGCCAGCAGCCCAAGACAGGGGGCGACCACTGAAGCTTTCTTT. Amino acids: CASSPRQGATTEAFF. The V and J genes are TRBV7-9 and TRBJ1-1; 10 bases agree with TRBD1. The CDR3 extends over 15 amino acids. The ends lost 5 bases at V and 4 bases at J; junction bases unmatched: 7. The germline gives CDR1 SEHNR, CDR2 FQNEAQ (reference sequence).